This TCR beta chain was retrieved from a study of monozygotic twins with inflammatory bowel disease. In the case of this clonotype: The antigen is not known.

Researchers used template switching to add UMIs featuring a 6-nucleotide sample barcode. cDNA for TCRalpha and TCRbeta was amplified by nested PCRs of about 15 then around 9 cycles. TCRdb reprocessed the 5' RACE reads; each CDR3 protein has one entry and no DNA is given. Across roughly 320,000 distinct CDR3 sequences, the top ten clones capture 5.6% of the sample. The CDR3 spans 13 residues. Germline V gives CDR1 LGHNA, CDR2 YSLEER. General study findings and limits: Data gave no support to a single strong signal or clonotype associated with IBD. Among IBD patients, TCRbeta diversity (inverse Simpson) was lower than in healthy co-twins.

Sample: blood. V and J are TRBV4-3 and TRBJ2-5; absent DNA, TCRdb's TRBD2 call cannot be checked. This TCR was sampled from a human donor with ulcerative colitis or Crohn's disease, or a healthy co-twin of an affected twin (not recorded which). The CDR3 is CASSTVLAGTPNF.